These 30 T cell receptor beta chains were all obtained from the same sample, sequenced in a study of cytomegalovirus exposure and HLA in healthy donors. PCR involved 60 Vbeta and 13 Jbeta primers. Repertoires were generated with immunoSEQ multiplex PCR, while TCRdb's copy carries only in-frame clones and drops some. The data show about 160,000 clones, 80% to 90% seen once. The sample comprised PBMCs. Source of these receptors: a woman aged 18-30 years in good health and CMV-seronegative.

J is TRBJ2-3 and V is TRBV5-1; 8 bases fit TRBD1. Trimming at V came to 5 bases and at J to 6 bases, leaving 11 bases not matched to a gene. This CDR3 has 15 residues. CDR1 is SGHRS and CDR2 is YFSETQ in the germline V gene. CDR3 DNA sequence: TGCGCCAGCAGTCTTAATCAGGGGGCCCCTGATACGCAGTATTTT. Encoded protein: CASSLNQGAPDTQYF.

V usage is TRBV28 and J usage is TRBJ2-2; weak D call: TRBD2 (6 bases). In germline, CDR1 is MDHEN, CDR2 SYDVKM. This CDR3 contains 16 residues. V gave up 6 bases and J gave up 0 bases, with 14 bases separating them. The DNA of the CDR3 is TGTGCCAGCAGCATACCGGGACTCTCGAACACCGGGGAGCTGTTTTTT. Translating it yields CASSIPGLSNTGELFF. The variable domain in full, with the rest retrieved from reference TRBV28 and TRBJ2-2, is DVKVTQSSRYLVKRTGEKVFLECVQDMDHENMFWYRQDPGLGLRLIYFSYDVKMKEKGDIPEGYSVSREKKERFSLILESASTNQTSMYLCASSIPGLSNTGELFFGEGSRLTVL.

This clone has a single count. The chain carries TRBV29-1 and TRBJ2-3; D gene ambiguous. Trimming removed 4 bases from V and 4 bases from J, with 6 bases in between. Germline V gene sequence: CDR1 SQVTM, CDR2 ANQGSEA. The length of the CDR3 is 11 residues. The DNA for the CDR3 is TGCAGCGTTGGTGGGCCAGATACGCAGTATTTT. It yields the protein CSVGGPDTQYF.

The rearrangement joins TRBV19 to TRBJ1-2; D gene ambiguous. CDR3 size: 12 residues. V dropped 6 bases and J dropped 0 bases, with 5 bases sitting between them. Germline lookup yields CDR1 LNHDA and CDR2 SQIVND (reference sequence). The CDR3 loop is CASSQTNYGYTF. CDR3 bases: TGTGCCAGTAGCCAGACTAACTATGGCTACACCTTC.

The table lists this clone with a count of one. The chain combines TRBV18 with TRBJ2-1; the D gene is possibly TRBD1 (5 bases). Trimming removed 3 bases from V and 3 bases from J, with 9 bases in between. The CDR3 consists of 14 residues. The V gene's germline CDR1 is KGHSH and CDR2 LQKENI. The CDR3 loop is CASSPLDSYNEQFF. The CDR3 region has the DNA TGTGCCAGCTCACCCCTCGACAGCTACAATGAGCAGTTCTTC.

V gene TRBV29-1 combines with J gene TRBJ2-3; D is possibly TRBD2 (5 bases). V dropped 1 base and J dropped 4 bases, with 9 bases sitting between them. Germline V gene sequence: CDR1 SQVTM, CDR2 ANQGSEA. The CDR3 consists of 13 residues. CDR3 sequence (DNA): TGCAGCGTTGAAGCGGGATTGGCAGATACGCAGTATTTT. This translates into CSVEAGLADTQYF.

The chain uses TRBV30 and TRBJ2-7; 11 nucleotides agree with TRBD1. V was pared by 2 bases and J by 5 bases, with 5 bases of the junction left unmatched. Per the germline V gene, CDR1 is GTSNPN and CDR2 is SVGIG (reference sequence). The CDR3 runs 14 residues. The CDR3 bases are TGTGCCTGGAGTATCGGGACAGGGGGGGACGAGCAGTACTTC. Protein: CAWSIGTGGDEQYF.

J is TRBJ2-1 and V is TRBV5-1; the match to TRBD2 covers 13 bases. J lost 6 bases, V lost 7 bases, and 4 bases had no gene match. The CDR3 has 14 residues. CDR1 is SGHRS, CDR2 YFSETQ, per germline. This CDR3 is CASVRTSGSNEQFF. Here the CDR3 DNA reads TGCGCCAGCGTCAGGACTAGCGGGAGCAATGAGCAGTTCTTC.

The J gene is TRBJ2-5, the V gene TRBV18; 7 nucleotides line up with TRBD1. V shed 3 bases, J shed 1 base, and the junction held 2 bases outside the gene matches. This CDR3 has 14 residues. Per the germline V gene, CDR1 is KGHSH and CDR2 is LQKENI. CDR3 DNA sequence: TGTGCCAGCTCACCGACAGGGCCCCAAGAGACCCAGTACTTC. It translates to CASSPTGPQETQYF.

About this clone: At one boundary the junction diverges from the germline segment, which might be a read error. The rearrangement uses TRBV28 and TRBJ2-5; D perhaps matches TRBD2 (7 bases). The CDR3 runs 17 residues. The germline V gene encodes CDR1 MDHEN and CDR2 SYDVKM. The CDR3 protein is CASSLWGRRGQRETQYF. CDR3 bases: TGTGCCAGCAGCTTATGGGGTAGGCGGGGGCAGCGGGAGACCCAGTACTTC.

J is TRBJ1-3 and V is TRBV6-1, with a weak D call TRBD1 (5 bases). This CDR3 region has 13 residues. The germline V gene encodes CDR1 MNHNS and CDR2 SASEGT. The V and J ends lost 9 bases and 2 bases respectively, with 11 bases between them. CDR3 nucleotides: TGTGCCAGTTCAACAGGCCCTGGAAACACCATATATTTT. Protein sequence: CASSTGPGNTIYF.

The chain joins TRBV30 to TRBJ1-1, with D unclear. V was trimmed by 3 bases and J by 6 bases, leaving 5 bases between them. CDR1 and CDR2 (germline): GTSNPN, SVGIG (reference sequence). The CDR3 is 10 amino acids. In DNA, the CDR3 is TGTGCCTGGAGCCAATCTGAAGCTTTCTTT. Residues: CAWSQSEAFF.

V is TRBV28 and J is TRBJ2-7; TRBD2 agrees at 9 bases. Unmatched junction bases numbered 12, after V lost 1 base and J lost 2 bases. The V gene's germline CDR1 is MDHEN and CDR2 SYDVKM. The CDR3 sequence is 18 residues long. CDR3 sequence reads: CASSLFFQVASGTYEQYF. In DNA form, the CDR3 reads TGTGCCAGCAGTTTATTCTTTCAGGTGGCTAGCGGGACCTACGAGCAGTACTTC.

The chain uses TRBV10-3 and TRBJ2-5; D not resolved. The J call is doubtful: the DNA matches TRBJ2-7 better. The germline V gene has CDR1 ENHRY and CDR2 SYGVKD. The CDR3 runs to 15 residues. CDR3 amino acids: CAISESADLTYEQYF. For the CDR3, the DNA is TGTGCCATCAGTGAGTCGGCGGATCTGACCTACGAGCAGTACTTC.

The CDR3 bases are TGTGCCAGCAGTTACCGACACATAAACTATGGCTACACCTTC. Translating gives CASSYRHINYGYTF. This chain links TRBV6-5 with TRBJ1-2, with unresolved D. V lost 2 bases and J lost 2, with 9 bases in between. Germline values: CDR1 MNHEY, CDR2 SVGAGI. The CDR3 runs to 14 residues.

This rearrangement joins TRBV10-3 to TRBJ1-5, with 8 positions matching TRBD1. This CDR3 is 14 amino acids long. Trimming took 5 bases from V and 2 from J; bases not matched to a gene: 2. Germline-derived CDR1 and CDR2 are ENHRY and SYGVKD. Here the CDR3 reads CAISSDRGNQPQHF. The CDR3 DNA is TGTGCCATCAGTTCGGACAGGGGCAATCAGCCCCAGCATTTT.

V gene TRBV6-5 combines with J gene TRBJ2-2; 7 nucleotides line up with TRBD1. The germline CDR1 and CDR2 sequences are MNHEY and SVGAGI. With 4 bases clipped from V and 4 bases from J, the junction kept 6 bases outside the gene matches. This CDR3 contains 15 residues. CDR3 protein: CASSSYRGGTGELFF. The CDR3 DNA reads as TGTGCCAGCAGTTCATACAGGGGCGGCACCGGGGAGCTGTTTTTT.

About this clone: This same CDR3 is encoded by further DNA sequences in the sample. The gene calls are TRBV6-6 and TRBJ1-1; possible D gene TRBD1, 5 bases. Germline V gene lookup returns CDR1 MNHNY and CDR2 SVGAGI (reference sequence). Trimming removed 2 bases from V and 4 bases from J, with 8 bases in between. The CDR3 spans 13 residues. CDR3 bases: TGTGCCAGCAGTTACGGGCAGGGCACTGAAGCTTTCTTT. This codes for CASSYGQGTEAFF.

The CDR3 region is CAISDRLEDEQFF. CDR3 in DNA: TGTGCCATCAGTGATAGGCTGGAGGATGAGCAGTTCTTC. This rearrangement joins TRBV10-3 to TRBJ2-1; TRBD2 is a possible D gene (5 bases). The CDR3 sequence is 13 residues long. Trimming shortened V by 3 bases and J by 8 bases, and 11 bases separated the two germline ends. Germline V gene sequence: CDR1 ENHRY, CDR2 SYGVKD.

The chain joins TRBV27 to TRBJ2-5; 8 bases map to TRBD2. The CDR3 is 14 amino acids. Germline-derived CDR1 and CDR2 are MNHEY and SMNVEV (reference sequence). V shed 2 bases, J shed 4 bases, and the junction held 3 bases outside the gene matches. CDR3: CASSLIGLAETQYF. The CDR3 DNA sequence: TGTGCCAGCAGTTTAATCGGACTAGCAGAGACCCAGTACTTC.

This clone has just a few counts. The V and J genes are TRBV10-1 and TRBJ1-1, with 8 bases matching TRBD1. J lost 11 bases, V lost 4 bases, and 3 bases had no gene match. The germline V gene has CDR1 WNHNN and CDR2 SYGVQD (reference sequence). The CDR3 loop spans 11 amino acids. For the CDR3, the DNA is TGCGCCAGCAGTGGGACAGGGTCGGCTTTCTTT. It specifies CASSGTGSAFF.

CDR3 DNA sequence: TGTGCCAGCAGTACAGGGTCAACTAATGAAAAACTGTTTTTT. Amino acids: CASSTGSTNEKLFF. The V gene is TRBV28, the J gene TRBJ1-4, with a tentative D call TRBD1 (6 bases). V was clipped by 5 bases and J by 0 bases, with 7 bases between them. CDR1 is MDHEN, CDR2 SYDVKM, per germline. The CDR3 covers 14 residues.

V and J are TRBV6-5 and TRBJ2-7; maybe TRBD2 (6 bases). V was trimmed by 0 bases and J by 2 bases, leaving 11 bases between them. The V gene's germline CDR1 is MNHEY and CDR2 SVGAGI. This CDR3 region has 15 residues. This CDR3 reads CASSYSTGGTYEQYF. CDR3 DNA: TGTGCCAGCAGTTACTCGACCGGGGGAACCTACGAGCAGTACTTC.

The rearrangement links TRBV5-1 to TRBJ1-1, with 9 nucleotides matching TRBD1. Per the germline V gene, CDR1 is SGHRS and CDR2 is YFSETQ. The CDR3 is 14 amino acids. V shed 4 bases, J shed 6 bases, and the junction held 7 bases outside the gene matches. CDR3 region: CASSLGQGLAEAFF. The DNA of the CDR3 is TGCGCCAGCAGCCTAGGACAGGGGCTGGCTGAAGCTTTCTTT.

The gene calls are TRBV5-5 and TRBJ2-5; TRBD2 matches at 9 bases. This CDR3 spans 17 amino acids. Germline CDR1 reads SGHKS; CDR2 reads YYEKEE (reference sequence). The ends lost 4 bases at V and 1 base at J; junction bases unmatched: 11. The CDR3: CASSNPSGGKSQETQYF. CDR3 sequence (DNA): TGTGCCAGCAGCAATCCGAGCGGGGGGAAGTCCCAAGAGACCCAGTACTTC.

V usage is TRBV19 and J usage is TRBJ2-2; D might be TRBD1 (6 bases). Germline V gives CDR1 LNHDA, CDR2 SQIVND (reference sequence). CDR3 size: 14 residues. V gave up 6 bases and J gave up 1 base, with 9 bases separating them. The CDR3 is CASRPTGNTGELFF. CDR3 bases: TGTGCCAGTAGGCCGACAGGGAACACCGGGGAGCTGTTTTTT.

The V and J genes are TRBV18 and TRBJ2-7; tentatively, D is TRBD1 (7 bases). V was clipped by 3 bases and J by 2 bases, with 17 bases between them. The CDR3 runs to 16 residues. The germline V gene has CDR1 KGHSH and CDR2 LQKENI. The CDR3 bases are TGTGCCAGCTCACCTATAGGAGGGGGCGAAACCTACGAGCAGTACTTC. Protein: CASSPIGGGETYEQYF.

The chain links TRBV7-2 to TRBJ2-1, with a possible D match to TRBD2 (5 bases). Looked up from germline, CDR1 is SGHTA and CDR2 is FQGNSA. Between the trimmed V and J ends, which lost 2 bases and 9 bases, there was a span of 17 bases. The CDR3 has 15 amino acids. The DNA for the CDR3 is TGTGCCAGCAGCTTATGGCGGTCGGGGTCGGGTGAGCAGTTCTTC. Its translation: CASSLWRSGSGEQFF.

J is TRBJ2-2 and V is TRBV2; tentative D call: TRBD1 (6 bases). The CDR3 totals 16 residues. CDR1 and CDR2 (germline): SNHLY, FYNNEI. V lost 6 bases, J lost 1 base, and 15 bases lay in between. CDR3 residues: CASSAHRAMNTGELFF. CDR3 DNA: TGTGCCAGCAGCGCACACAGGGCCATGAACACCGGGGAGCTGTTTTTT.

The rearrangement links TRBV28 to TRBJ2-7, with 7 nucleotides matching TRBD1. The V gene's germline CDR1 is MDHEN and CDR2 SYDVKM. Trimming at V came to 4 bases and at J to 0 bases, leaving 6 bases not matched to a gene. This CDR3 comprises 15 residues. Written as DNA, the CDR3 is TGTGCCAGCAGTTCCCGGACAGGTTACTCCTACGAGCAGTACTTC. It codes for CASSSRTGYSYEQYF. Based on the CDR3 plus reference TRBV28 and TRBJ2-7, the full variable domain is DVKVTQSSRYLVKRTGEKVFLECVQDMDHENMFWYRQDPGLGLRLIYFSYDVKMKEKGDIPEGYSVSREKKERFSLILESASTNQTSMYLCASSSRTGYSYEQYFGPGTRLTVT.